Listed here is a single T cell receptor beta chain. The sample belongs to a study of cytomegalovirus exposure and HLA in healthy donors. The PCR employed 60 Vbeta primers together with 13 Jbeta primers. The repertoire was sequenced with immunoSEQ multiplex PCR; TCRdb's copy has only in-frame clones and lacks some. The sample lists roughly 97,000 clones, over 60% seen once, with 4.5% to 7% in the top ten. V gave up 3 bases and J gave up 5 bases; unmatched junction bases: 5. From germline, CDR1 is MNHEY and CDR2 SMNVEV (reference sequence). This CDR3 is 14 amino acids long. The receptor was isolated from a man between 60 and 75 years old in good health and CMV-seropositive. Sequenced: PBMCs. The V gene is TRBV27, the J gene TRBJ2-5; 8 nucleotides match TRBD1. The CDR3 DNA reads TGTGCCAGCAGTTTGCGGACAGGGTGGGAGACCCAGTACTTC. Amino acids: CASSLRTGWETQYF.